This T cell receptor beta chain was captured by sequencing in a study of blood T cell repertoires in COVID-19. About the research overall: Donors in the United States, Italy and Spain gave samples during acute or convalescent COVID-19. PBMCs, B-cell-depleted T cells, or T cells provided the cDNA or gDNA that made up the material.

As originally analysed: Estimated nucleated cell counts came from reference gene primer amplification. The table came from immunoSEQ multiplex PCR; TCRdb's copy has only in-frame clones and leaves some out. V, J and clone size reflect that table, while D and trimming were determined from the DNA. The data hold under 250,000 clones, with over 70% observed a single time. From germline, CDR1 is SQVTM and CDR2 ANQGSEA. Trimming cost V 4 bases and J 1 base, with 13 bases left between them. The CDR3 consists of 14 residues. The material sequenced was peripheral blood. V and J are TRBV29-1 and TRBJ1-1; no firm D call. The origin of this receptor is a middle-aged man with active or convalescent COVID-19. CDR3 in amino acids: CSVGREVGNTEAFF. The CDR3 bases are TGCAGCGTTGGGCGCGAGGTGGGGAACACTGAAGCTTTCTTT.